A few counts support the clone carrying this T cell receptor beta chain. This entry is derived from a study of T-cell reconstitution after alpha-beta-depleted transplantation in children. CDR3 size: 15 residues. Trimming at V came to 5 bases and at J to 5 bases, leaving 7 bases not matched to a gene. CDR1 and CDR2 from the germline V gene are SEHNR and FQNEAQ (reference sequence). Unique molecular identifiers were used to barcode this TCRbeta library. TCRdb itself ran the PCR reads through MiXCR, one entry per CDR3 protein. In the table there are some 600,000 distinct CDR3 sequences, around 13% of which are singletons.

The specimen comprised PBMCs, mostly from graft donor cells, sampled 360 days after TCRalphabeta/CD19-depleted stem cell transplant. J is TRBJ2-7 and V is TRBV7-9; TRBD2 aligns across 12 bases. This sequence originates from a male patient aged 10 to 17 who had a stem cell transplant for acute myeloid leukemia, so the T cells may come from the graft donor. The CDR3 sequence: CASSPLAGGTNEQYF. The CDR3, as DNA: TGTGCCAGCAGCCCGCTAGCGGGAGGGACCAACGAGCAGTACTTC.